This T cell receptor beta chain was retrieved from a study of technical replicates of blood from a handful of donors. Germline loops: CDR1 ENHRY, CDR2 SYGVKD. There are 12 residues in the CDR3. Trimming left V 3 bases short and J 3 bases short, with 4 bases between. Assay: immunoSEQ multiplex PCR; the TCRdb copy retains only in-frame clones and omits some. The repertoire consists of tens of thousands of clones, with about 97% occurring once and the leading ten covering 0.2% to 0.3%. The source material was T cells isolated from PBMCs. The chain combines TRBV10-3 with TRBJ2-3, with D unclear. The receptor was isolated from a human donor in good health. Here the CDR3 DNA reads TGTGCCATCAGTGACAAAACAGATACGCAGTATTTT. Translation gives CAISDKTDTQYF.